There are many counts of the clone carrying this T cell receptor (beta chain). V dropped 5 bases and J dropped 10 bases, with 21 bases sitting between them. Germline V gene sequence: CDR1 SGHTA, CDR2 FQGTGA. This CDR3 has 15 residues. The source of the sample is a study of CD8 T cells in ankylosing spondylitis. TCRdb re-analysed the 5' RACE reads in MiXCR, keeping a single row per CDR3 protein. There are about 140,000 distinct CDR3 sequences in the sample; 6% to 8.5% occur only once, and around 12% lies in the top ten. The sequenced material came from blood, either unsorted or a sorted T cell fraction (not recorded which). This receptor was taken from a female donor with ankylosing spondylitis or in good health (not recorded which). This rearrangement joins TRBV7-3 to TRBJ2-1, with TRBD1 as a possible D gene (5 bases). This chain's CDR3 is CASSHSSGAMGEQFF. The CDR3 bases are TGTGCCAGCAGCCACAGTAGTGGGGCGATGGGCGAGCAGTTCTTC.